This TCR beta chain was observed in a study of T cell responses to AZD1222 COVID-19 vaccine. Study-wide background: The analysis combined second doses at about 4 or about 12 weeks.

On this clone itself: The antigen is not known.

The germline CDR1 and CDR2 sequences are LGHDT and YNNKEL (reference sequence). V was clipped by 4 bases and J by 0 bases, with 16 bases between them. The CDR3 sequence is 16 residues long. Study-wide results and caveats: With dominance at 160-218 and 743-854, vaccine-associated CD4 TCRs spanned spike. Spike-specific TCR breadth and depth grew following two AZD1222 doses. Most donors were white British and more were female, and clonal diversity was possibly underestimated.

Sequencing was performed with immunoSEQ multiplex PCR; in TCRdb, only in-frame clones are kept and a portion is missing. The sample lists 50,000 or so clones; approximately 88% were seen once. The receptor was isolated from an adult in good health. The chain combines TRBV3-1 (or the pseudogene TRBV3-2) with TRBJ2-7; TRBD1 might be the D (6 bases). This material consisted of peripheral blood, taken on day 0 of AZD1222 vaccination. The CDR3 region has the DNA TGTGCCAGCAGCCCCCCCTCGGCGACAGGCTCCTACGAGCAGTACTTC. Protein sequence: CASSPPSATGSYEQYF.